The entry below gives a single TCR beta chain sequence along with its context. Its antigen is unidentified. The data belong to a study of cytomegalovirus exposure and HLA in healthy donors. In the study overall: Falling in the Caucasian-associated ancestry cluster were approximately 84% of 398 genotyped donors. Study-level points and caveats: In a later analysis, a genetic analysis reported fewer productive-TCR N-insertions in an Asian-associated ancestry cluster than the cohort average.

PCR was performed using 60 Vbeta and 13 Jbeta primers. Repertoires were generated with immunoSEQ multiplex PCR, while TCRdb's copy carries only in-frame clones and drops some. The sample lists about 160,000 clones, just under 80% seen once, with roughly 10% in the top ten. Germline values: CDR1 KGHSH, CDR2 LQKENI. V gave up 1 base and J gave up 10 bases, with 16 bases separating them. CDR3 length: 15 amino acids. What was sequenced was PBMCs. J is TRBJ1-4 and V is TRBV18, with a weak D call TRBD1 (5 bases). This sequence was found in a man younger than 35 in good health and CMV-seropositive. The CDR3 reads CASSPLTIPGGKLFF. In DNA, the CDR3 is TGTGCCAGCTCACCACTGACTATCCCCGGGGGAAAACTGTTTTTT. Supplemented by reference TRBV18 and TRBJ1-4, the full variable domain reads NAGVMQNPRHLVRRRGQEARLRCSPMKGHSHVYWYRQLPEEGLKFMVYLQKENIIDESGMPKERFSAEFPKEGPSILRIQQVVRGDSAAYFCASSPLTIPGGKLFFGSGTQLSVL.